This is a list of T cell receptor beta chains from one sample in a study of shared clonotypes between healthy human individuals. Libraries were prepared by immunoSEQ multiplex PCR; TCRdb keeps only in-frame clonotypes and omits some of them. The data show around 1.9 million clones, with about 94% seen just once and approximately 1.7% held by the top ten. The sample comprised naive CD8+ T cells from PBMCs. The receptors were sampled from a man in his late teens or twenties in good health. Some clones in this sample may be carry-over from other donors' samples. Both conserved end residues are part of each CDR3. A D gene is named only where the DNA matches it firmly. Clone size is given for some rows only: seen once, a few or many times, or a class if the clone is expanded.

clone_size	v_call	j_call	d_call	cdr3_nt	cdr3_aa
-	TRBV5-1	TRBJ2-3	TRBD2	TGCGCCAGCAGCCCGGTGGGACTAGCGGGAGTGAGGGCAGATACGCAGTATTTT	CASSPVGLAGVRADTQYF
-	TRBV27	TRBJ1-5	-	TGTGCCAGCAGTTTTATTTCGACAGCAAATCAGCCCCAGCATTTT	CASSFISTANQPQHF
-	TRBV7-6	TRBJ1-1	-	TGTGCCAGCAGCTTAGGACGGCTCGGTACTGAAGCTTTCTTT	CASSLGRLGTEAFF
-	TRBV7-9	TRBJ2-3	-	TGTGCCAGCAGCACCGGGCCTAGCACAGATACGCAGTATTTT	CASSTGPSTDTQYF
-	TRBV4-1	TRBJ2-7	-	TGCGCCAGCAGCCAAGTTGAGGGGAGCTCCTACGAGCAGTACTTC	CASSQVEGSSYEQYF
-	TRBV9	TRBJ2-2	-	TGTGCCAGCAGCGCGACCGTGAGGGGCACCGGGGAGCTGTTTTTT	CASSATVRGTGELFF
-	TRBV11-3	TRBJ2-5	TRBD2	TGTGCCAGCAGCCAGGGACTAGCGGGATGGGAGACCCAGTACTTC	CASSQGLAGWETQYF
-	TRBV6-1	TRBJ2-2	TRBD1	TGTGCCAGCACAAAGGACAGGGGGCTCACCGGGGAGCTGTTTTTT	CASTKDRGLTGELFF
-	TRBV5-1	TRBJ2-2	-	TGCGCCAGCAGCTTCGAAGGCACGAAAGGGGTGGTTACCGGGGAGCTGTTTTTT	CASSFEGTKGVVTGELFF
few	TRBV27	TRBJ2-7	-	TGTGCCAGCAGTTCCCGGGACTGGATATACGAGCAGTACTTC	CASSSRDWIYEQYF
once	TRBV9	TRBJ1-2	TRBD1	TGTGCCAGCAGCGCCGACAGGGCGTCTAACTATGGCTACACCTTC	CASSADRASNYGYTF
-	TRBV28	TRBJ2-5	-	TGTGCCAGCAGACGGGGTGGTCCCCGGACCCAGTACTTC	CASRRGGPRTQYF
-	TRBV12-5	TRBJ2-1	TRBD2	TGTGCTAGTGGTAGCGGGAGCACCGAGCAGTTCTTC	CASGSGSTEQFF
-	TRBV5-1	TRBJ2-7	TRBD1	TGCGCCAGCAGCTTATACGACAGGGGAGGCTACGAGCAGTACTTC	CASSLYDRGGYEQYF
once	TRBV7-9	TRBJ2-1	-	TGTGCCAGCAGCTTACAAAACAATGAGCAGTTCTTC	CASSLQNNEQFF
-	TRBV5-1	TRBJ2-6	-	TGCGCCAGCAGCTCCATCTCGAGGGCCAACGTCCTGACTTTC	CASSSISRANVLTF
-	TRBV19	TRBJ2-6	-	TGTGCCAGTATCAGCGACTCTGGGGCCAACGTCCTGACTTTC	CASISDSGANVLTF
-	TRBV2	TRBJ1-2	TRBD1	TGTGCCAGCAGTGAGGACAGGGACGGCTACACCTTC	CASSEDRDGYTF
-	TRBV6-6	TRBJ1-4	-	TGTGCCAGCAGCCCCGTTGGTCCGGCAACTAATGAAAAACTGTTTTTT	CASSPVGPATNEKLFF
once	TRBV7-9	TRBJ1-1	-	TGTGCCAGCAGCTTAGGGGGGGACGGAGAGAACACTGAAGCTTTCTTT	CASSLGGDGENTEAFF
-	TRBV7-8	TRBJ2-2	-	TGTGCCAGCAGCGAAGCGGTTTTAGCGACCTACACCGGGGAGCTGTTTTTT	CASSEAVLATYTGELFF
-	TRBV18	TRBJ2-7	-	TGTGCCAGCTCAGGGGGACGGACCGGCGAGCAGTACTTC	CASSGGRTGEQYF
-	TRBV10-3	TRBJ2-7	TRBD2	TGTGCCATCAGTGACGGGACTAGCGGGACCTACGAGCAGTACTTC	CAISDGTSGTYEQYF
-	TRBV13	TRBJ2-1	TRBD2	TGTGCCAGCAGATCTAGCGGGAGGATGGCAAATGAGCAGTTCTTC	CASRSSGRMANEQFF
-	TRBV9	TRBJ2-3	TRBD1	TGTGCCAGCAGCCTAGGGGGCGATACGCAGTATTTT	CASSLGGDTQYF
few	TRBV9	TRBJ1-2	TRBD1	TGTGCCAGCAGCATCGGGACAGAGAACTATGGCTACACCTTC	CASSIGTENYGYTF
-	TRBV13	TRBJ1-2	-	TGTGCCAGCAGCCCCGGAAGGAAGGGCTATGGCTACACCTTC	CASSPGRKGYGYTF
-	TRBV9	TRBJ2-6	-	TGTGCCAGCAGCGACCACCAGCAGCGTGGGGCCAACGTCCTGACTTTC	CASSDHQQRGANVLTF
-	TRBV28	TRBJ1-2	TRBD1	TGTGCCAGCAGTCCCCGGGACAGGGGGCTTAACTATGGCTACACCTTC	CASSPRDRGLNYGYTF
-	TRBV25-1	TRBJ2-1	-	TGTGCCATCCAACGGTTGGTTGAGCAGTTCTTC	CAIQRLVEQFF
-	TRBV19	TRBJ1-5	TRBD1	TGTGCCAGTAGTATCGGACAACAGGGGCTACCTACTTATAGCAATCAGCCCCAGCATTTT	CASSIGQQGLPTYSNQPQHF
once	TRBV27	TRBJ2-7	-	TGTGCCAGCAGTCCATCGGTGGGTGGAGTATTCACCTACGAGCAGTACTTC	CASSPSVGGVFTYEQYF
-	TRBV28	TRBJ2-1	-	TGTGCCAGCAGTTCCCAGGACGGTATCCCTTACAATGAGCAGTTCTTC	CASSSQDGIPYNEQFF
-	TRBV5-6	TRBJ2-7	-	TGTGCCAGCAGCTTGGGGCGGTTAAGTTCCTACGAGCAGTACTTC	CASSLGRLSSYEQYF
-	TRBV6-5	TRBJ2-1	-	TGTGCCAGCAGCCCCTCCGAGGGCAATGAGCAGTTCTTC	CASSPSEGNEQFF
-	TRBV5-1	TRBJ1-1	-	TGCGCCAGCTTCGAGGGATTCTTGAACACTGAAGCTTTCTTT	CASFEGFLNTEAFF
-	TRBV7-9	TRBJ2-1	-	TGTGCCAGCAGCTTGGCTAGTCCCTACAATGAGCAGTTCTTC	CASSLASPYNEQFF
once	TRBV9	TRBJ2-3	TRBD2	TGTGCCAGCAGCTCCACTCCGGGACTAGCGGGGGGAGATACGCAGTATTTT	CASSSTPGLAGGDTQYF
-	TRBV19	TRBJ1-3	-	TGTGCCAGTAGTAGGATCCGTTCTCAGGGCCGCTCTGGAAACACCATATATTTT	CASSRIRSQGRSGNTIYF
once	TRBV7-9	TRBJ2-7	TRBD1	TGTGCCAGCAGCTTTGGGACAGGGTCCTCCTACGAGCAGTACTTC	CASSFGTGSSYEQYF
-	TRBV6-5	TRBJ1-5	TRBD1	TGTGCCAGCAGTTCCCGCGGGACAGGGGCGGACCAGCCCCAGCATTTT	CASSSRGTGADQPQHF
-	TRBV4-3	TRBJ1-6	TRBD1	TGCGCCAGCAGCCAGGGGACAGGGGCTAATTCACCCCTCCACTTT	CASSQGTGANSPLHF
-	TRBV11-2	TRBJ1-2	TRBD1	TGTGCCAGCAGCTCCCTCCCCCGGACAGGGGGGCTATATGGCTACACCTTC	CASSSLPRTGGLYGYTF
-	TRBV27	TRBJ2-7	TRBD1	TGTGCCAGCAGTCCCGGCCTTGGACAGGGGGTGCTCGAGCAGTACTTC	CASSPGLGQGVLEQYF
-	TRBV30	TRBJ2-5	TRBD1	TGTGCCTGGGCCTGGACAGGGACAGAGACCCAGTACTTC	CAWAWTGTETQYF
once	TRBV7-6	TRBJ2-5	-	TGTGCCAGCAGCTTAAAGTTCAATGGGGAGACCCAGTACTTC	CASSLKFNGETQYF
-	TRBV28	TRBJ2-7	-	TGTGCCAGCAGTCCGCTGGGTGGAGCTGAGCAGTACTTC	CASSPLGGAEQYF
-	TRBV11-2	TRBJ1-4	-	TGTGCCAGCAGCTTATGGTGGGGGGGACATGAAAAACTGTTTTTT	CASSLWWGGHEKLFF
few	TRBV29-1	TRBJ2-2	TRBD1	TGCAGCGTTGGACAGGGTTCGGGGACCGGGGAGCTGTTTTTT	CSVGQGSGTGELFF
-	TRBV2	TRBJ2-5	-	TGTGCCAGCAGTGAAGTTCATCGGCCTGGGTCAGGGGATATCCAAGAGACCCAGTACTTC	CASSEVHRPGSGDIQETQYF
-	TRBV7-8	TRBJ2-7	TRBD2	TGTGCCAGCAGCTTATTGCGTCGGGGGAGGGAGACCTACGAGCAGTACTTC	CASSLLRRGRETYEQYF
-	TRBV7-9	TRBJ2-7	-	TGTGCCAGCAGCTTAAGGGGGGACCCTGGGTACGAGCAGTACTTC	CASSLRGDPGYEQYF
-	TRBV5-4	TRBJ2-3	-	TGTGCCAGCAGCCCTAGCCGGGGTACGCAGTATTTT	CASSPSRGTQYF
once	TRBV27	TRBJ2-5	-	TGTGCCAGCAGCTTAGGGACACACCCCCAGTACTTC	CASSLGTHPQYF